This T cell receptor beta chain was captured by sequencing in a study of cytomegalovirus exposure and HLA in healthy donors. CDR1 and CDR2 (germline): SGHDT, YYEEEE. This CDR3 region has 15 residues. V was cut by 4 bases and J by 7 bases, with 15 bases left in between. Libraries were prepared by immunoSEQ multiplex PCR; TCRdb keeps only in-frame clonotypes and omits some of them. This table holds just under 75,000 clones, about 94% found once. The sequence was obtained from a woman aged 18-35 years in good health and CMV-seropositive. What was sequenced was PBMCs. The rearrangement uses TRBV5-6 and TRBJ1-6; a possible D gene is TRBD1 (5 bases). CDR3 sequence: CASSLRTNGNSPLHF. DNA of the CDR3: TGTGCCAGCAGCCTCCGGACAAACGGGAATTCACCCCTCCACTTT.